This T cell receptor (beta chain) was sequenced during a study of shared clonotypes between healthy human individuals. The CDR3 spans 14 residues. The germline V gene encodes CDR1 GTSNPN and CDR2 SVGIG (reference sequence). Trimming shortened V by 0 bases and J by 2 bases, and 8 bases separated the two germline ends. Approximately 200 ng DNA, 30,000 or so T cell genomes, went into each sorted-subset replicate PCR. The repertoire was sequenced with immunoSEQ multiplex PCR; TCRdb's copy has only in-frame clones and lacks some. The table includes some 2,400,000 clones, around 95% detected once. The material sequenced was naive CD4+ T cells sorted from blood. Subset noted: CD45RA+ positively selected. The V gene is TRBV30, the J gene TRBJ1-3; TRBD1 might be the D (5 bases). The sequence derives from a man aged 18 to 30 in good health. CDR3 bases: TGTGCCTGGAGTGTTACGGGGGCTGGAAACACCATATATTTT. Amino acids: CAWSVTGAGNTIYF.